This passage covers 24 T cell receptor beta chains from one sample sequenced in a study of blood T cell repertoires in COVID-19. The repertoire was sequenced with immunoSEQ multiplex PCR; TCRdb's copy has only in-frame clones and lacks some. The top ten hold around 2.8% of the sample, which has some 75,000 clones, nearly 90% seen once. Sequencing was performed on peripheral blood. Receptors originate from a man aged 70 or older with active or convalescent COVID-19.

The chain uses TRBV5-1 and TRBJ1-6; 7 positions agree with TRBD1. Germline assignment: CDR1 SGHRS and CDR2 YFSETQ. The trim removed 3 bases at V and 6 bases at J, leaving 6 bases unmatched. This CDR3 contains 15 residues. The chain's CDR3 is CASSWDRVGNSPLHF. The CDR3 DNA sequence: TGCGCCAGCAGCTGGGACAGAGTGGGTAATTCACCCCTCCACTTT. Complete variable domain (other parts from reference TRBV5-1 and TRBJ1-6): KAGVTQTPRYLIKTRGQQVTLSCSPISGHRSVSWYQQTPGQGLQFLFEYFSETQRNKGNFPGRFSGRQFSNSRSEMNVSTLELGDSALYLCASSWDRVGNSPLHFGNGTRLTVT.

This sequence joins TRBV6-6 and TRBJ1-6, with 9 bases identical to TRBD1. The germline V gene has CDR1 MNHNY and CDR2 SVGAGI (reference sequence). V shed 5 bases and J 5 bases; nucleotides not matched to a gene: 10. The CDR3 runs to 17 residues. CDR3 loop: CASSPGTGSGHNSPLHF. In nucleotides, the CDR3 is TGTGCCAGCAGTCCCGGGACAGGGTCGGGTCATAATTCACCCCTCCACTTT.

CDR3 DNA: TGTGCCAGTCTAGCGGGAGTCCCTTTCAATGAGCAGTTCTTC. Encoded protein: CASLAGVPFNEQFF. The J gene is TRBJ2-1, the V gene TRBV28; TRBD2 aligns across 10 bases. CDR3 length equals 14 residues. Germline V gene lookup returns CDR1 MDHEN and CDR2 SYDVKM. J lost 6 bases, V lost 9 bases, and 8 bases had no gene match.

In DNA, the CDR3 is TGTGCCAGCAGCATGATCGGACAGGGCTACGAGCAGTACTTC. Translated, it gives CASSMIGQGYEQYF. The rearrangement uses TRBV5-6 and TRBJ2-7, with TRBD1 matching over 8 bases. Trimming cost V 4 bases and J 3 bases; bases outside gene matches: 6. CDR1 SGHDT and CDR2 YYEEEE come from the germline V gene. The CDR3 consists of 14 residues.

This chain connects TRBV7-3 to TRBJ2-7; 9 nucleotides match TRBD1. Per germline, CDR1 SGHTA and CDR2 FQGTGA. CDR3 length: 13 residues. The V segment lost 5 bases and the J segment 6 bases; nucleotides outside the gene matches: 5. The chain's CDR3 is CASSPGTGFEQYF. The CDR3 DNA reads as TGTGCCAGCAGCCCGGGGACAGGGTTCGAGCAGTACTTC.

V gene TRBV12-3 or TRBV12-4 combines with J gene TRBJ2-5; D possibly corresponds to TRBD1 (5 bases). V lost 6 bases and J 5 bases, leaving 7 bases between the germline ends. The CDR3 has 11 residues. The CDR3 coding sequence is TGTGCCAGCAGCGCAGGGGAGACCCAGTACTTC. The encoded protein is CASSAGETQYF.

This chain connects TRBV19 to TRBJ1-1; a weak D match, TRBD1 (5 bases). CDR1 is LNHDA, CDR2 SQIVND, per germline (reference sequence). This CDR3 comprises 13 residues. V shed 3 bases and J shed 11 bases, with 16 bases lying between them. The CDR3 loop reads CASSIDSPSSAFF. In DNA form, the CDR3 reads TGTGCCAGTAGTATCGACAGTCCTAGTAGTGCTTTCTTT.

J is TRBJ2-3 and V is TRBV6-5; 10 nucleotides match TRBD1. Germline CDR1 and CDR2: MNHEY and SVGAGI. The CDR3 sequence is 15 residues long. The CDR3 sequence is CVSKRDRGGPDTQYF. CDR3 bases: TGTGTTTCTAAACGGGACAGGGGTGGTCCAGATACGCAGTATTTT.

The genes are TRBV27 and TRBJ2-7; TRBD2 agrees at 16 bases. This CDR3 region has 16 residues. V was pared by 6 bases and J by 3 bases, with 5 bases of the junction left unmatched. Germline values: CDR1 MNHEY, CDR2 SMNVEV (reference sequence). Here the CDR3 DNA reads TGTGCCAGCAGCTTCGGGACTAGCGGGGGGGACTACGAGCAGTACTTC. It specifies CASSFGTSGGDYEQYF.

The chain carries TRBV2 and TRBJ2-5; D may be TRBD2 (6 bases). Germline CDR1 is SNHLY and CDR2 is FYNNEI. The CDR3 runs to 15 residues. Trimming pared 3 bases from V and 1 base from J, leaving 12 bases between. In DNA form, the CDR3 reads TGTGCCAGCAGTGACCGAGGAGGGGTCCAAGAGACCCAGTACTTC. Residues: CASSDRGGVQETQYF.

J is TRBJ1-5 and V is TRBV10-3; 8 bases are a match to TRBD1. There are 12 residues in the CDR3. Trimming at V came to 10 bases and at J to 5 bases, leaving 4 bases not matched to a gene. Germline loops: CDR1 ENHRY, CDR2 SYGVKD. The CDR3 DNA follows: TGTGCCACCCGACAGGGGTATCAGCCCCAGCATTTT. Its translation: CATRQGYQPQHF.

J is TRBJ2-7 and V is TRBV3-1 (or the pseudogene TRBV3-2), with 7 bases aligning to TRBD1. The CDR3 covers 16 residues. In germline, CDR1 is LGHDT, CDR2 YNNKEL (reference sequence). After removal of 0 bases from V and 0 bases from J, the junction contained 5 bases not matched to a gene. CDR3 amino acids: CASSQDRGDSSYEQYF. The CDR3 DNA sequence: TGTGCCAGCAGCCAAGATCGAGGGGACAGCTCCTACGAGCAGTACTTC.

V is TRBV6-5 and J is TRBJ1-2, with D uncertain. This CDR3 has 14 residues. Germline loops: CDR1 MNHEY, CDR2 SVGAGI. Between the trimmed V and J ends, which lost 0 bases and 6 bases, there was a span of 11 bases. This CDR3 is CASSYSSAEHGYTF. The CDR3, as DNA: TGTGCCAGCAGTTACTCGAGCGCCGAACATGGCTACACCTTC.

The rearrangement joins TRBV3-1 (or the pseudogene TRBV3-2) to TRBJ1-4; D may be TRBD1 (5 bases). CDR1 and CDR2 from the germline V gene are LGHDT and YNNKEL (reference sequence). V was clipped by 6 bases and J by 6 bases, with 17 bases between them. The CDR3 is 15 residues long. The CDR3 sequence: CASSNQGYGDEKLFF. CDR3 sequence (DNA): TGTGCCAGCAGTAACCAGGGCTATGGGGATGAAAAACTGTTTTTT.

The J gene is TRBJ2-5, the V gene TRBV11-2; D possibly corresponds to TRBD2 (6 bases). From germline, CDR1 is SGHAT and CDR2 FQNNGV. This CDR3 is built from 16 residues. Trimming removed 5 bases from V and 3 bases from J, with 19 bases in between. CDR3 nucleotides: TGTGCCAGCAGCCCCGGGGTCCGGGGGTTGGAAGAGACCCAGTACTTC. The encoded protein is CASSPGVRGLEETQYF.

This CDR3 is CASSQGQDRGRQPLNQPQHF. For the CDR3, the DNA is TGTGCCAGCAGCCAAGGCCAGGACAGAGGTAGACAACCCCTAAATCAGCCCCAGCATTTT. This chain joins TRBV3-1 (or the pseudogene TRBV3-2) and TRBJ1-5; D is possibly TRBD1 (6 bases). The germline V gene has CDR1 LGHDT and CDR2 YNNKEL (reference sequence). The CDR3 has 20 residues. Between the trimmed V and J ends, which lost 1 base and 4 bases, there was a span of 26 bases.

The chain joins TRBV6-5 to TRBJ1-2; D may be TRBD1 (5 bases). This CDR3 has 12 amino acids. Trimming left V 6 bases short and J 3 bases short, with 8 bases between. Germline V gives CDR1 MNHEY, CDR2 SVGAGI. The CDR3 loop reads CASSQGDYGYTF. CDR3 bases: TGTGCCAGCAGCCAGGGCGACTATGGCTACACCTTC.

The chain links TRBV12-3 or TRBV12-4 to TRBJ1-6; no firm D call. The CDR3 has 12 amino acids. The germline V and J ends were trimmed by 8 bases and 7 bases, with 9 bases remaining between them. The DNA of the CDR3 is TGTGCCAGCTGCAATGGCAATTCACCCCTCCACTTT. Residues: CASCNGNSPLHF.

This chain connects TRBV27 to TRBJ1-5, with 8 positions matching TRBD1. Germline V gene lookup returns CDR1 MNHEY and CDR2 SMNVEV (reference sequence). The ends lost 0 bases at V and 5 bases at J; junction bases unmatched: 6. CDR3 length: 16 residues. Written as DNA, the CDR3 is TGTGCCAGCAGTTTATCGTCCGGACAGGGCCATCAGCCCCAGCATTTT. Protein sequence: CASSLSSGQGHQPQHF.

V is TRBV7-2 and J is TRBJ1-1; TRBD1 agrees at 7 bases. The CDR3 has 15 residues. V dropped 0 bases and J dropped 11; count of bases not matched to a gene: 12. Germline CDR1 is SGHTA and CDR2 is FQGNSA. The CDR3 DNA reads as TGTGCCAGCAGCTTAGCCGCAAACAGGGGAAGCAGGGCTTTCTTT. Amino acid sequence: CASSLAANRGSRAFF.

V gene TRBV19 combines with J gene TRBJ2-1, with 12 bases identical to TRBD2. Germline lookup yields CDR1 LNHDA and CDR2 SQIVND (reference sequence). V shed 7 bases and J 12 bases; nucleotides not matched to a gene: 13. CDR3 length: 15 amino acids. The DNA of the CDR3 is TGTGCCAGTACGTGGACTAGCGGGGCCCCTAGGGGGCAGTTCTTC. Its translation is CASTWTSGAPRGQFF.

V gene TRBV18 combines with J gene TRBJ2-5; a possible D gene is TRBD2 (6 bases). Germline loops: CDR1 KGHSH, CDR2 LQKENI. The ends were cut back, 2 bases at V and 5 bases at J, with 9 bases in the middle. This CDR3 comprises 13 residues. The DNA for the CDR3 is TGTGCCAGCTCACCAGCAGGGAGGGAGACCCAGTACTTC. Protein product: CASSPAGRETQYF.

The chain links TRBV6-5 to TRBJ2-7, with a tentative D call TRBD1 (6 bases). The CDR3 is made up of 14 amino acids. Germline CDR1 reads MNHEY; CDR2 reads SVGAGI. The germline V and J ends were trimmed by 5 bases and 4 bases, with 15 bases remaining between them. The CDR3 sequence is CASSHRDIGYEQYF. The CDR3 DNA reads TGTGCCAGCAGTCACCGGGACATAGGGTACGAGCAGTACTTC.

CDR3: CASSLAPTGEDNEQFF. As DNA, the CDR3 is TGTGCCAGCAGCTTGGCCCCGACAGGGGAAGACAATGAGCAGTTCTTC. The chain joins TRBV5-4 to TRBJ2-1; the match to TRBD1 covers 8 bases. Germline V gene data show CDR1 as SGHNT and CDR2 as YYREEE (reference sequence). The CDR3 consists of 16 residues. V was clipped by 0 bases and J by 5 bases; unmatched bases: 7.